Detailed here is one T cell receptor beta chain. The target antigen is unknown. In germline, CDR1 is MNHEY, CDR2 SVGEGT. V lost 8 bases and J 2 bases, leaving 8 bases between the germline ends. This CDR3 contains 12 residues. Every donor contributed about 10 milliliters of peripheral blood by blood draw. This sample was taken from a study of blood T cells in healthy people across ages. General observations from the study: Long-lived donors exceeded aged donors in naive CD4+ cells and diversity. Shifts in expanded clonotypes may have been confounded by donor CMV status, which was unknown.

Combining a sample-barcoded 5' primer with a J-beta primer mix, a second PCR ran for about 7 to 11 cycles. Every cDNA molecule carried a tag from a template-switch adaptor bearing 12 random nucleotides. TCRdb re-called the 5' RACE reads through MiXCR, storing one row per CDR3 protein. The top ten hold about an eighth of the sample, which has about 1.1 million distinct CDR3 sequences, roughly two fifths seen once. The chain links TRBV6-2 or TRBV6-3 to TRBJ2-3; a weak D match, TRBD1 (5 bases). This clonotype originated in a man between 18 and 29 years old in good health. Input material: blood. The chain's CDR3 is CASADTTDTQYF. CDR3 nucleotides: TGTGCCAGCGCGGACACCACAGATACGCAGTATTTT.